This TCR beta chain was found in a study of shared clonotypes between healthy human individuals. Using immunoSEQ multiplex PCR, the repertoire was profiled, and TCRdb retains in-frame clones only, with some absent. The sample consists of around 2.1 million clones, 85% to 95% of them appearing once. V trimming: 9 bases; J trimming: 4 bases; junction bases outside the gene matches: 8. This CDR3 comprises 13 residues. The V gene's germline CDR1 is MNHNS and CDR2 SASEGT. Naive CD8 isolation took CD45RO-negative cells positively selected for CCR7 and excluded terminally differentiated effector memory CD45RA+ cells.

The TCR comes from a man aged 18 to 30 in good health. Some clones in this sample may be carry-over from other donors' samples. The sequenced material came from naive CD8+ T cells from PBMCs. The V gene is TRBV6-1, the J gene TRBJ1-2, with 7 bases fitting TRBD1. The CDR3, as DNA: TGTGCCAGGCGGGACAGCCTTCCCTATGGCTACACCTTC. Translating gives CARRDSLPYGYTF.